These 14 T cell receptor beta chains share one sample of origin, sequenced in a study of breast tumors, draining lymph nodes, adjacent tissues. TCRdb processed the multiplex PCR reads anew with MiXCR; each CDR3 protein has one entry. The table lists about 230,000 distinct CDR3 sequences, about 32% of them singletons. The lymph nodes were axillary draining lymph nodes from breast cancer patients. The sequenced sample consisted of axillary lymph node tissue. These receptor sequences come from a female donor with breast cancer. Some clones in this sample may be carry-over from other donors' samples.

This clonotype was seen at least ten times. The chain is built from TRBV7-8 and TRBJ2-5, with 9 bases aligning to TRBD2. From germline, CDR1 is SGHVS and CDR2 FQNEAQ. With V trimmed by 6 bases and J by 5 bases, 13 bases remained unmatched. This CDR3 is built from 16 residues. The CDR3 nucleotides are TGTGCCAGCAGTGTGGGGGTAGCGGGAGAGGGTGAGACCCAGTACTTC. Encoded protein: CASSVGVAGEGETQYF.

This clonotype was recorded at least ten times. The CDR3 coding sequence is TGTGCCAGTGGCGAGGACAGACATGGCTACACCTTC. This gives the protein CASGEDRHGYTF. This chain links TRBV7-9 with TRBJ1-2; TRBD1 might be the D (6 bases). This CDR3 has 12 amino acids. The V and J ends lost 9 bases and 6 bases respectively, with 14 bases between them. Germline V gene sequence: CDR1 SEHNR, CDR2 FQNEAQ (reference sequence). Drawing the rest from reference TRBV7-9 and TRBJ1-2, the complete variable domain is DTGVSQNPRHKITKRGQNVTFRCDPISEHNRLYWYRQTLGQGPEFLTYFQNEAQLEKSRLLSDRFSAERPKGSFSTLEIQRTEQGDSAMYLCASGEDRHGYTFGSGTRLTVV.

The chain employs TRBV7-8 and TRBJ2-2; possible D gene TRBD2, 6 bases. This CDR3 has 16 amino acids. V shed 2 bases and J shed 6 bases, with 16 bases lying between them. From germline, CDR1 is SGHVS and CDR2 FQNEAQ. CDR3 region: CASSLSPGGSPGELFF. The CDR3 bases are TGTGCCAGCAGCTTAAGTCCCGGGGGAAGTCCCGGGGAGCTGTTTTTT. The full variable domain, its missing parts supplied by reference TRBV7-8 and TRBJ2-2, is GAGVSQSPRYKVAKRGQDVALRCDPISGHVSLFWYQQALGQGPEFLTYFQNEAQLDKSGLPSDRFFAERPEGSVSTLKIQRTQQEDSAVYLCASSLSPGGSPGELFFGEGSRLTVL.

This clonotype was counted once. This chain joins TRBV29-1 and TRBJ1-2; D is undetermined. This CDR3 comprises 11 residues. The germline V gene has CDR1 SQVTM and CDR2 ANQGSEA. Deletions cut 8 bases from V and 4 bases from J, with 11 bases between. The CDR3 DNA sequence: TGCAGCCCCGGGAGGTCCTATGGCTACACCTTC. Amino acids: CSPGRSYGYTF.

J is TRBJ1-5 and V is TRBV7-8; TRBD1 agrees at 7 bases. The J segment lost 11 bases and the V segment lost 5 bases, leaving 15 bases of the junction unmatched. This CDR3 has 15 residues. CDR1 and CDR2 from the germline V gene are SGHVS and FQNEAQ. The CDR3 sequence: CASSGNRGSSETQHF. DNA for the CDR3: TGTGCCAGCAGCGGAAACAGGGGTTCCTCCGAGACCCAGCATTTT.

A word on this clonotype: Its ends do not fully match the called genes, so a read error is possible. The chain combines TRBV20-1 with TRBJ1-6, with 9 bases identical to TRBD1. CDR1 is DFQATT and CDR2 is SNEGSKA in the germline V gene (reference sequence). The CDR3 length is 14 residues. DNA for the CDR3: TGCAGTGCTAACCGGGACAGGGCAAATTCCCCCCTCCACTTT. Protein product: CSANRDRANSPLHF.

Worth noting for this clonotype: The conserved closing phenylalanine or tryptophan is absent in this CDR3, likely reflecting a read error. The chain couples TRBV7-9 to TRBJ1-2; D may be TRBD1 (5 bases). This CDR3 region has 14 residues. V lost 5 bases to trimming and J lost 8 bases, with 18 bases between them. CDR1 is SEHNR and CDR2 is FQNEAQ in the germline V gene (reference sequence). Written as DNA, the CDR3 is TGTGCCAGCAGCCTCGGGACTGGGTACCGCGGCTACACCCTC. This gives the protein CASSLGTGYRGYTL.

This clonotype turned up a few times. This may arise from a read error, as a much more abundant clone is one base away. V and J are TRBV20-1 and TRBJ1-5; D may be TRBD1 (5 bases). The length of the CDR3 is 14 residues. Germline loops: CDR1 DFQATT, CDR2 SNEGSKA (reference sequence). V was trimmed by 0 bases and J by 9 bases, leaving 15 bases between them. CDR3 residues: CSARDRTGGPPQHF. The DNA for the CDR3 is TGCAGTGCTAGAGATCGTACGGGGGGTCCGCCCCAGCATTTT.

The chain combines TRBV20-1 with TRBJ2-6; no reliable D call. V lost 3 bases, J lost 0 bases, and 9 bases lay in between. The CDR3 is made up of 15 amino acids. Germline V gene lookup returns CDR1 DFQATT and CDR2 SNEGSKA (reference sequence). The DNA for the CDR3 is TGCAGTGCTAGGGATAGGAGCTCTGGGGCCAACGTCCTGACTTTC. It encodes CSARDRSSGANVLTF.

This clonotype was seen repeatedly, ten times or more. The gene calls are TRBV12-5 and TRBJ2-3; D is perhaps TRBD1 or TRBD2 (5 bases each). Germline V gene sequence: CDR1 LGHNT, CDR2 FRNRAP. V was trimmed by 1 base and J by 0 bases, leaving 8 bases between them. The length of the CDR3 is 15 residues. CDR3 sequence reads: CASGLGGASTDTQYF. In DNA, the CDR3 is TGTGCTAGTGGTTTGGGAGGGGCGAGCACAGATACGCAGTATTTT.

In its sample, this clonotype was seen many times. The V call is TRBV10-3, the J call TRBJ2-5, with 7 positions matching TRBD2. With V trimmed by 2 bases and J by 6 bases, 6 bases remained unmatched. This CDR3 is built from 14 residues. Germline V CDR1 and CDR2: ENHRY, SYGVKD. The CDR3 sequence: CAISEGGSGKTQYF. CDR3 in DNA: TGTGCCATCAGTGAGGGCGGGAGTGGGAAGACCCAGTACTTC.

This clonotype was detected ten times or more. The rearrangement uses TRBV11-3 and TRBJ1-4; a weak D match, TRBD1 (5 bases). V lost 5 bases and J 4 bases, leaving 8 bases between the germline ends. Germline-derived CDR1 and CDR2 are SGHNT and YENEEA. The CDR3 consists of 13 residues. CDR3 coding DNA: TGTGCCAGCAGCGTGACAGTTAATGAAAAACTGTTTTTT. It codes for CASSVTVNEKLFF. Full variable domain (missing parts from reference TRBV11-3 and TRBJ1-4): EAGVVQSPRYKIIEKKQPVAFWCNPISGHNTLYWYLQNLGQGPELLIRYENEEAVDDSQLPKDRFSAERLKGVDSTLKIQPAELGDSAVYLCASSVTVNEKLFFGSGTQLSVL.

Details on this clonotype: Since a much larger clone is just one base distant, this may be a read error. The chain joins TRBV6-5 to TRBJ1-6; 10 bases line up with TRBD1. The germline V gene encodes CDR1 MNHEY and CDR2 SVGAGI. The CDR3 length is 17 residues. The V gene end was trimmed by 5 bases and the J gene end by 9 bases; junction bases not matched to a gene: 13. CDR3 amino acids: CASSPSRSGTGVSPLHF. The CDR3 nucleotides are TGTGCCAGCAGTCCATCTCGATCCGGGACAGGGGTTTCACCCCTCCACTTT.

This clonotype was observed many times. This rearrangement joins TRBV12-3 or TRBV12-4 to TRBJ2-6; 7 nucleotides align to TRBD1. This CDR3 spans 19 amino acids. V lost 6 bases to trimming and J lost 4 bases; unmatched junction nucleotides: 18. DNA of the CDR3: TGTGCCAGCAGCCCTCAACCGGGACAGAGCCCTAGGGGGGCCAACGTCCTGACTTTC. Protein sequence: CASSPQPGQSPRGANVLTF.